This TCR beta chain was captured by sequencing in a study of Ad26.COV2.S vaccination and SARS-CoV-2 variants. In the study overall: Once or twice, 56 days apart, Ad26.COV2.S was delivered intramuscularly. Whole-study results and caveats: There was a possibility that the TCR breadth and depth analyses underestimated total T cell responses.

The sample's treatment: roughly 19 received Ad26.COV2.S at low or high dose, single or two shots; roughly 5 received placebo; per-sample allocation not given. Day 63 after the first vaccine or placebo injection was the time point for sampling. Whoever gave the sample was an adult aged 18-55 years in Boston. The repertoire was sequenced with immunoSEQ multiplex PCR; TCRdb's copy has only in-frame clones and lacks some. In the table there are approximately 300,000 clones, about 85% of which are singletons. In regard to this clone: Its antigen is currently unknown.

V was clipped by 3 bases and J by 0 bases, with 5 bases between them. The CDR3 loop spans 13 amino acids. CDR1 and CDR2 from the germline V gene are KGHSH and LQKENI. This chain connects TRBV18 to TRBJ2-5; D ambiguous. Specimen: peripheral blood, collected in a trial of Ad26.COV2.S vaccine versus placebo. This receptor was taken from a person aged 18-65 years who received the Ad26.COV2.S COVID-19 vaccine or a placebo. DNA for the CDR3: TGTGCCAGCTCACCGAATAACCAAGAGACCCAGTACTTC. Protein product: CASSPNNQETQYF. Using reference TRBV18 and TRBJ2-5 for the parts outside the CDR3, the full variable domain is NAGVMQNPRHLVRRRGQEARLRCSPMKGHSHVYWYRQLPEEGLKFMVYLQKENIIDESGMPKERFSAEFPKEGPSILRIQQVVRGDSAAYFCASSPNNQETQYFGPGTRLLVL.